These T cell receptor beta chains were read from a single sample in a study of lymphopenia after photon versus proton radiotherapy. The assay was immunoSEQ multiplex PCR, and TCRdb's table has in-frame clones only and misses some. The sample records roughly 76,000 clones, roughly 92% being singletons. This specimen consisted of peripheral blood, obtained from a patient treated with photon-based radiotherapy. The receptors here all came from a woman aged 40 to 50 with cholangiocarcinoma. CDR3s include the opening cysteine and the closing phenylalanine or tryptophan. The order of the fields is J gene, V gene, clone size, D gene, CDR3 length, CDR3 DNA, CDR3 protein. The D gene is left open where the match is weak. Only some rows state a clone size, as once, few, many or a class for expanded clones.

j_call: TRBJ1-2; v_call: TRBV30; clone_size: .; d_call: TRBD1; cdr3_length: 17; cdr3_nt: TGTGCCTGGAGCGCCTCCGGGGACAGGGTGATTAACTATGGCTACACCTTC; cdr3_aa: CAWSASGDRVINYGYTF
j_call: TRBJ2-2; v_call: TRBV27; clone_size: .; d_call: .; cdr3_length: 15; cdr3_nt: TGTGCCAGCAGTCGTTCGGACAGGAACACCGGGGAGCTGTTTTTT; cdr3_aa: CASSRSDRNTGELFF
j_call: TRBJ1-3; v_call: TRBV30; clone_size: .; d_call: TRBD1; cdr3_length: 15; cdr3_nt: TGTGCCTGGAGTGTGGCCGGGACAGGGAGAAACACCATATATTTT; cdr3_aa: CAWSVAGTGRNTIYF
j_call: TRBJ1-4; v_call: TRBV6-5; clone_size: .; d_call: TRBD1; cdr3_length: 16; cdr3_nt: TGTGCCAGCAGTTTAAGTTCCGGGACAGCTAATGAAAAACTGTTTTTT; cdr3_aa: CASSLSSGTANEKLFF
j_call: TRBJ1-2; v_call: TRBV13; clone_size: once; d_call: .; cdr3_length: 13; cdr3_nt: TGTGCCAGCAGCCTCCGGGCTCCGGAAGGCTACACCTTC; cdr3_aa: CASSLRAPEGYTF
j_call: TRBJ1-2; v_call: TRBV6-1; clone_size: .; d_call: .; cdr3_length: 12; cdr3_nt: TGTGCCAGCGACCCAGACAACTATGGCTACACCTTC; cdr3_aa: CASDPDNYGYTF
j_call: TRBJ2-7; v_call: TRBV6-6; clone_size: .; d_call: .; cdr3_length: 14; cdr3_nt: TGTGCCAGCACCCAATGGGGGGTTTCCTACGAGCAGTACTTC; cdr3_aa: CASTQWGVSYEQYF
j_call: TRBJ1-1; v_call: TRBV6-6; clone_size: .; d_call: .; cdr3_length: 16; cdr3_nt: TGTGCCAGCAGTTACTCGTCGGGGAAGTTTGGCACTGAAGCTTTCTTT; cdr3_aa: CASSYSSGKFGTEAFF
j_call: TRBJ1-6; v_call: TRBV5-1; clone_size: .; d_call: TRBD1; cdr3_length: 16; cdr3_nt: TGCGCCAGCAGCCCTGAAGGGACAGGGGGGGGATCACCCCTCCACTTT; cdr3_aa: CASSPEGTGGGSPLHF
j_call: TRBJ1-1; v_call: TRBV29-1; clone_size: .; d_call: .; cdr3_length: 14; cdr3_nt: TGCAGCGTTTCCGCGACGGGGGGGAAAACTGAAGCTTTCTTT; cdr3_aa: CSVSATGGKTEAFF